A selection of T cell receptor beta chains follows, all from one sample in a study of blood T cell repertoires in COVID-19. TCRdb's table, derived via immunoSEQ multiplex PCR, lists solely in-frame clones and lacks some. The sample includes 100,000 or so clones, less than 90% of them seen just once. What was sequenced was peripheral blood. Receptors were obtained from a man aged 65 to 79 with active or convalescent COVID-19. Both conserved end residues are part of each CDR3. Each record gives: D gene, clone size, V gene, J gene, CDR3 protein, CDR3 DNA. The D gene is left open where the match is weak. The listing skips clone size in some rows; elsewhere it reads once, few, many or a size class.

d_gene: NA; abundance: NA; v_gene: TRBV2; j_gene: TRBJ1-3; CDR3aa: CASSEPTLFSGNTIYF; CDR3nt: TGTGCCAGTAGTGAACCGACACTTTTCTCTGGAAACACCATATATTTT
d_gene: TRBD2; abundance: once; v_gene: TRBV5-1; j_gene: TRBJ2-7; CDR3aa: CASSLTSGAYEQYF; CDR3nt: TGCGCCAGCAGCTTGACTAGCGGGGCCTACGAGCAGTACTTC
d_gene: NA; abundance: many; v_gene: TRBV19; j_gene: TRBJ1-2; CDR3aa: CASSPPQDEPMSYTF; CDR3nt: TGTGCCAGTAGTCCCCCCCAAGATGAACCTATGAGCTACACCTTC
d_gene: TRBD1; abundance: NA; v_gene: TRBV19; j_gene: TRBJ1-4; CDR3aa: CASSTRQGKSVKLFF; CDR3nt: TGTGCCAGTAGTACGAGACAGGGAAAGTCAGTAAAACTGTTTTTT
d_gene: TRBD1; abundance: NA; v_gene: TRBV7-2; j_gene: TRBJ1-1; CDR3aa: CASSLQGTGGRQGTEAFF; CDR3nt: TGTGCCAGCAGCTTACAAGGGACAGGGGGGAGACAGGGCACTGAAGCTTTCTTT
d_gene: NA; abundance: NA; v_gene: TRBV30; j_gene: TRBJ1-2; CDR3aa: CAWTPRDYGYTF; CDR3nt: TGTGCCTGGACCCCCCGGGACTATGGCTACACCTTC
d_gene: NA; abundance: NA; v_gene: TRBV6-5; j_gene: TRBJ1-1; CDR3aa: CASSYSGHYTEAFF; CDR3nt: TGTGCCAGCAGTTACTCGGGACATTACACTGAAGCTTTCTTT
d_gene: TRBD1; abundance: NA; v_gene: TRBV5-1; j_gene: TRBJ2-3; CDR3aa: CASSWDRGSDTQYF; CDR3nt: TGCGCCAGCAGCTGGGACAGGGGTTCAGATACGCAGTATTTT
d_gene: NA; abundance: NA; v_gene: TRBV5-1; j_gene: TRBJ2-2; CDR3aa: CASSFEQSNTGELFF; CDR3nt: TGCGCCAGCAGCTTCGAACAGTCGAACACCGGGGAGCTGTTTTTT
d_gene: TRBD2; abundance: NA; v_gene: TRBV6-2/TRBV6-3; j_gene: TRBJ2-1; CDR3aa: CASSFGGGAREQFF; CDR3nt: TGTGCCAGCAGTTTCGGCGGGGGGGCGCGGGAGCAGTTCTTC
d_gene: NA; abundance: NA; v_gene: TRBV11-2; j_gene: TRBJ1-4; CDR3aa: CASSSLELTNEKLFF; CDR3nt: TGTGCCAGCAGCTCCTTGGAGTTAACTAATGAAAAACTGTTTTTT
d_gene: TRBD1; abundance: NA; v_gene: TRBV5-1; j_gene: TRBJ1-3; CDR3aa: CASSLAGTASGNTIYF; CDR3nt: TGCGCCAGCAGCTTGGCCGGGACAGCCTCTGGAAACACCATATATTTT
d_gene: NA; abundance: NA; v_gene: TRBV5-4; j_gene: TRBJ2-7; CDR3aa: CASSFPGQSLYEQYF; CDR3nt: TGTGCCAGCAGCTTTCCGGGACAAAGCCTCTACGAGCAGTACTTC
d_gene: TRBD1; abundance: NA; v_gene: TRBV6-5; j_gene: TRBJ2-1; CDR3aa: CASSPWTGGRNEQFF; CDR3nt: TGTGCCAGCAGCCCCTGGACAGGCGGTCGGAATGAGCAGTTCTTC
d_gene: TRBD2; abundance: once; v_gene: TRBV7-8; j_gene: TRBJ2-5; CDR3aa: CASSPPSGGQETQYF; CDR3nt: TGTGCCAGCAGCCCACCTAGCGGGGGGCAAGAGACCCAGTACTTC
d_gene: NA; abundance: NA; v_gene: TRBV30; j_gene: TRBJ1-6; CDR3aa: CAWSLLYRENNSPLHF; CDR3nt: TGTGCCTGGAGTCTCCTCTACAGGGAAAATAATTCACCCCTCCACTTT
d_gene: NA; abundance: NA; v_gene: TRBV29-1; j_gene: TRBJ2-1; CDR3aa: CSVEATGVSRGGQFF; CDR3nt: TGCAGCGTTGAGGCGACAGGAGTTTCACGGGGCGGGCAGTTCTTC
d_gene: TRBD2; abundance: NA; v_gene: TRBV28; j_gene: TRBJ2-5; CDR3aa: CASSLVNPGTSGGARETQYF; CDR3nt: TGTGCCAGCAGTTTGGTGAATCCCGGGACTAGCGGGGGGGCCCGAGAGACCCAGTACTTC
d_gene: NA; abundance: NA; v_gene: TRBV6-6; j_gene: TRBJ2-7; CDR3aa: CASRSFYEQYF; CDR3nt: TGTGCCAGCAGAAGCTTCTACGAGCAGTACTTC
d_gene: NA; abundance: NA; v_gene: TRBV9; j_gene: TRBJ2-5; CDR3aa: CASSVATTSTQETQYF; CDR3nt: TGTGCCAGCAGCGTAGCTACTACTAGCACACAAGAGACCCAGTACTTC
d_gene: NA; abundance: NA; v_gene: TRBV27; j_gene: TRBJ1-2; CDR3aa: CASSFRGIDGYTF; CDR3nt: TGTGCCAGCAGTTTCCGAGGAATTGATGGCTACACCTTC
d_gene: NA; abundance: NA; v_gene: TRBV28; j_gene: TRBJ2-5; CDR3aa: CASRPAGATYQETQYF; CDR3nt: TGTGCCAGCAGACCCGCTGGAGCCACCTATCAAGAGACCCAGTACTTC
d_gene: NA; abundance: NA; v_gene: TRBV18; j_gene: TRBJ2-3; CDR3aa: CASSPASANPGDTQYF; CDR3nt: TGTGCCAGCTCACCGGCTAGCGCGAACCCGGGGGATACGCAGTATTTT
d_gene: TRBD2; abundance: NA; v_gene: TRBV9; j_gene: TRBJ2-3; CDR3aa: CASSESSGGADTQYF; CDR3nt: TGTGCCAGCAGCGAATCTTCCGGGGGGGCAGATACGCAGTATTTT
d_gene: TRBD1; abundance: once; v_gene: TRBV5-1; j_gene: TRBJ2-2; CDR3aa: CASSLYRGNTGELFF; CDR3nt: TGCGCCAGCAGCTTGTACAGGGGGAACACCGGGGAGCTGTTTTTT
d_gene: TRBD1; abundance: NA; v_gene: TRBV7-8; j_gene: TRBJ1-3; CDR3aa: CASSENQGAQGNTIYF; CDR3nt: TGTGCCAGCAGCGAGAATCAGGGGGCGCAAGGAAACACCATATATTTT
d_gene: NA; abundance: NA; v_gene: TRBV7-2; j_gene: TRBJ2-1; CDR3aa: CASSLVRRGGSEQFF; CDR3nt: TGTGCCAGCAGCTTGGTACGCAGGGGAGGGTCTGAGCAGTTCTTC
d_gene: NA; abundance: NA; v_gene: TRBV5-1; j_gene: TRBJ1-1; CDR3aa: CASSLWGSGTEAFF; CDR3nt: TGCGCCAGCAGCTTGTGGGGCAGTGGCACTGAAGCTTTCTTT
d_gene: NA; abundance: NA; v_gene: TRBV28; j_gene: TRBJ1-1; CDR3aa: CASSPLHTEAFF; CDR3nt: TGTGCCAGCAGTCCTCTTCACACTGAAGCTTTCTTT
d_gene: NA; abundance: NA; v_gene: TRBV3-1/TRBV3-2; j_gene: TRBJ1-5; CDR3aa: CASSVSGAGSNQPQHF; CDR3nt: TGTGCCAGCAGCGTCTCTGGGGCAGGGAGCAATCAGCCCCAGCATTTT
d_gene: NA; abundance: NA; v_gene: TRBV11-2; j_gene: TRBJ2-1; CDR3aa: CASRRGAGYNEQFF; CDR3nt: TGTGCCAGCAGACGGGGGGCCGGTTACAATGAGCAGTTCTTC
d_gene: TRBD2; abundance: NA; v_gene: TRBV25-1; j_gene: TRBJ2-3; CDR3aa: CASSTTSGGAGTQYF; CDR3nt: TGTGCCAGCAGTACCACTAGCGGGGGAGCAGGTACGCAGTATTTT
d_gene: TRBD2; abundance: NA; v_gene: TRBV2; j_gene: TRBJ2-2; CDR3aa: CASKPGLPYTGELFF; CDR3nt: TGTGCCAGCAAGCCGGGACTACCGTACACCGGGGAGCTGTTTTTT
d_gene: TRBD2; abundance: NA; v_gene: TRBV7-8; j_gene: TRBJ2-3; CDR3aa: CASSPPAGTSGDTQYF; CDR3nt: TGTGCCAGCAGCCCCCCGGCCGGGACTAGCGGGGATACGCAGTATTTT
d_gene: NA; abundance: NA; v_gene: TRBV7-3; j_gene: TRBJ2-2; CDR3aa: CASSFAPNFRNGELFF; CDR3nt: TGTGCCAGCAGCTTCGCCCCCAACTTCAGGAACGGGGAGCTGTTTTTT
d_gene: NA; abundance: NA; v_gene: TRBV2; j_gene: TRBJ1-1; CDR3aa: CASSSARYNTEAFF; CDR3nt: TGTGCCAGCAGTTCCGCCAGATACAACACTGAAGCTTTCTTT
d_gene: NA; abundance: NA; v_gene: TRBV2; j_gene: TRBJ2-5; CDR3aa: CASSEAMGGAETQYF; CDR3nt: TGTGCCAGCAGTGAAGCGATGGGGGGGGCAGAGACCCAGTACTTC
d_gene: NA; abundance: once; v_gene: TRBV15; j_gene: TRBJ1-2; CDR3aa: CATSRDMRSGYTF; CDR3nt: TGTGCCACCAGCAGAGATATGAGGTCTGGCTACACCTTC
d_gene: NA; abundance: once; v_gene: TRBV28; j_gene: TRBJ1-4; CDR3aa: CASLASTNEKLFF; CDR3nt: TGTGCCAGCCTGGCTTCAACTAATGAAAAACTGTTTTTT
d_gene: NA; abundance: NA; v_gene: TRBV28; j_gene: TRBJ1-3; CDR3aa: CASSLGGQGGNTIYF; CDR3nt: TGTGCCAGCAGTTTGGGGGGGCAGGGTGGAAACACCATATATTTT
d_gene: NA; abundance: NA; v_gene: TRBV30; j_gene: TRBJ2-7; CDR3aa: CAWSQGGSPTYEQYF; CDR3nt: TGTGCCTGGAGTCAAGGAGGGAGCCCCACCTACGAGCAGTACTTC
d_gene: NA; abundance: few; v_gene: TRBV6-5; j_gene: TRBJ1-1; CDR3aa: CASSRNRVVTEAFF; CDR3nt: TGTGCCAGCAGCCGGAACAGGGTCGTGACTGAAGCTTTCTTT
d_gene: TRBD1; abundance: NA; v_gene: TRBV5-1; j_gene: TRBJ1-1; CDR3aa: CASSFQGAEAFF; CDR3nt: TGCGCCAGCAGCTTTCAGGGGGCTGAAGCTTTCTTT
d_gene: TRBD1; abundance: NA; v_gene: TRBV23-1; j_gene: TRBJ1-5; CDR3aa: CASSLDRGLLSNQPQHF; CDR3nt: TGCGCCAGCAGTCTGGACAGGGGGCTTCTAAGCAATCAGCCCCAGCATTTT
d_gene: NA; abundance: few; v_gene: TRBV28; j_gene: TRBJ1-2; CDR3aa: CASSSPRGWYGYTF; CDR3nt: TGTGCCAGCAGTTCCCCACGGGGGTGGTATGGCTACACCTTC
d_gene: NA; abundance: NA; v_gene: TRBV9; j_gene: TRBJ2-5; CDR3aa: CASSVGLGARETQYF; CDR3nt: TGTGCCAGCAGCGTAGGTTTGGGGGCCCGAGAGACCCAGTACTTC
d_gene: TRBD1; abundance: NA; v_gene: TRBV5-5; j_gene: TRBJ1-3; CDR3aa: CASRRDSVGNTIYF; CDR3nt: TGTGCCAGCAGACGGGACAGTGTGGGGAACACCATATATTTT
d_gene: NA; abundance: NA; v_gene: TRBV28; j_gene: TRBJ1-1; CDR3aa: CASSWLDTNTEAFF; CDR3nt: TGTGCCAGCAGCTGGCTTGACACGAACACTGAAGCTTTCTTT
d_gene: TRBD2; abundance: NA; v_gene: TRBV11-2; j_gene: TRBJ2-3; CDR3aa: CASRRGGAGTDTQYF; CDR3nt: TGTGCCAGCAGGCGCGGGGGGGCCGGAACAGATACGCAGTATTTT
d_gene: NA; abundance: NA; v_gene: TRBV6-5; j_gene: TRBJ1-5; CDR3aa: CASSYSGSSNQPQHF; CDR3nt: TGTGCCAGCAGTTACTCAGGGAGTAGCAATCAGCCCCAGCATTTT
d_gene: TRBD2; abundance: NA; v_gene: TRBV30; j_gene: TRBJ2-3; CDR3aa: CAWSVPAGGTDTQYF; CDR3nt: TGTGCCTGGAGTGTACCAGCGGGGGGCACAGATACGCAGTATTTT
d_gene: NA; abundance: NA; v_gene: TRBV13; j_gene: TRBJ2-6; CDR3aa: CASSPASSGAPGANVLTF; CDR3nt: TGTGCCAGCAGCCCAGCGTCCTCGGGAGCGCCTGGGGCCAACGTCCTGACTTTC
d_gene: NA; abundance: NA; v_gene: TRBV24-1; j_gene: TRBJ1-2; CDR3aa: CATSDRDGGWKANYGYTF; CDR3nt: TGTGCCACCAGTGATCGGGACGGGGGGTGGAAAGCTAACTATGGCTACACCTTC